This record looks at one T cell receptor (beta chain) sequence and its context. Trimming removed 6 bases at V and 4 bases at J, with 6 bases between. This CDR3 region has 10 residues. Germline V gene lookup returns CDR1 DFQATT and CDR2 SNEGSKA (reference sequence). The data derive from a study of shared clonotypes between healthy human individuals. In the study overall: Every donor yielded three CD4 naive, three CD4 memory, two CD8 naive and one CD8 memory plate.

Data came from immunoSEQ multiplex PCR; TCRdb stores just in-frame clones and leaves some out. This sample has more than 2 million clones; approximately 95% occur once, and the top ten carry 0.13%. CD4+ cell separation produced CD45RA+ naive and CD45RA-negative memory subsets. The sequence derives from a man aged 18-30 years in good health. The rearrangement joins TRBV20-1 to TRBJ2-5, with no clear D. Sample: naive CD4+ T cells sorted from blood. The sample's subset: CD45RA+ positively selected. CDR3 DNA sequence: TGCAGTGCGGTATCAGAGACCCAGTACTTC. Protein: CSAVSETQYF.